This TCR beta chain derives from a study of siplizumab effects on memory and regulatory T cells (dated 2019 in TCRdb). The study in broad terms: The study looked at the effect of siplizumab, an anti-CD2 antibody, on alloreactive T-cell subsets in allogeneic mixed lymphocyte reactions made from human PBMCs. What the authors observed across the whole study: The cumulative frequency of alloreactive sequences traceable to unstimulated CD4+ memory T cells was significantly reduced by siplizumab. Because sequences at frequencies below about 10^-5 were poorly captured, only a minor fraction of alloreactive clones could be mapped back to unstimulated subsets. The suppressive function of proliferating Tregs from siplizumab cultures was not functionally confirmed. For roughly 80-96% of proliferating CD4+ or CD8+ clones, no naive or memory phenotype could be assigned. Of the alloreactive CD4+ clones that could be mapped, the Treg-derived share averaged around 64% with siplizumab compared with around 27% in control reactions. Compared with memory T cells, unstimulated naive T cells appeared more diverse, and naive cells seemed to make a substantial contribution to the alloresponse.

For this clone: The target of this receptor is not known. Nothing much larger sits one base from this clone, and base qualities are not available.

Deletion took 4 bases off V and 2 bases off J, with a span of 9 bases between the germline ends. The germline V gene gives CDR1 as SGHRS and CDR2 as YFSETQ. There are 13 amino acids in the CDR3, from cysteine to phenylalanine inclusive. Just CDR3 DNA is preserved here, 39 bases in frame from base 1. Sorted unstimulated T cells, along with proliferating T cells recovered from mixed lymphocyte reactions, underwent TCRbeta CDR3 sequencing. Fresh whole blood from about ten HLA-typed healthy donors served as the source for isolating PBMCs. To map where alloreactive clones came from, unstimulated CD4+ non-regulatory T cells were FACS-sorted. The library was produced with the immunoSEQ multiplex PCR assay. Some 1.1 x 10^5 TCR templates per sample were assayed on the deep sequencing platform. Genomic DNA extracted from sorted T cells was the material used for TCRbeta CDR3 sequencing. In the paper's pipeline: The R programming language was used for clonal analysis of the TCRbeta CDR3 data. Alloreactive CD4+ and CD8+ clones were defined by comparing unstimulated samples with post-reaction CFSE-low samples. Regulatory or non-regulatory origin of alloreactive CD4+ clones was assigned by matching sequences to the sorted unstimulated Treg and non-Treg repertoires. Imported from immuneACCESS, the table was reduced by TCRdb to in-frame sequences with V and J called. These copies leave out some clones; in studies compared against another copy, an unresolved V gene accounts for under half, and the cause of the remainder is not known. V and J calls plus clone size are reproduced from that table; the DNA served to infer D and trimming. This sample comprises about 120,000 clones, around 95% of them detected only once. The ten largest clones represent approximately 0.17% of the sample.

The source material was non-Treg CD4+ T cells sorted from blood. Interpreted using the paper, the cell subset or site label stands for: FACS-sorted unstimulated CD4+ non-regulatory T cells. The receptor chain draws on TRBV5-1 and TRBJ1-1, with the D gene not clear enough to name. The TCR comes from a human donor in good health. The CDR3: CASSPSGNTEAFF. The sequenced DNA: TGCGCCAGCAGCCCCTCTGGAAACACTGAAGCTTTCTTT.